This TCR beta chain was observed in a study of cytomegalovirus exposure and HLA in healthy donors (dated by TCRdb to the late 2010s). Looking at the study overall: An earlier analysis of several hundred of the donors reported approximately 280 Gb of sequence data and 95 million to 130 million unique TCR beta sequences obtained from around 180 million T cells. Because of strong linkage in the cohort, four to six DR-DQ haplotypes were treated as single units for association and clustering. The genetic ancestry cluster associated with self-reported Caucasian donors included about 84% of the approximately 400 genotyped donors. Typing coverage differed by locus: A, B, C, DRB1 and DQB1 were typed in about 620-630 donors, DQA1 in 522, DPA1 in 600 to 610, and DPB1 in about 450. Every repertoire in the discovery cohort had been generated on one and the same sequencing platform. The study aimed to test whether signatures of past pathogen exposure could be identified by cataloging public T cell receptors. In addition to the first cohort of roughly 670 subjects, a separate validation cohort of 120 different subjects was used. The later analysis used no new phenotypic data to find candidate immune exposures, relying instead on TCR beta sequences and their occurrence across donors. HLA typing covered class I and class II loci at four-digit resolution. High-throughput TCR immunosequencing, statistical association of individual TCRs with disease status, and machine learning were combined to predict cytomegalovirus infection status. A later analysis re-analyzed previously published TCR beta repertoires from approximately 700 donors and added high-resolution HLA genotyping to study TCR occurrence patterns. In an earlier analysis of around 540 of the donors, high-throughput TCR beta sequencing was used to judge whether each TCR beta V gene segment behaved as functional or pseudogenic. The study profiled the T cell repertoires of hundreds of subjects by immunosequencing and related them to cytomegalovirus serostatus. Donor age, sex, ethnicity and CMV serostatus were collected together with the repertoire data. A later genetic analysis used genome-wide SNP genotypes for about 60% of the roughly 700 donors, treating that subset as a discovery cohort. An early release covering about 600 HLA-typed donors comprised approximately 300 gigabases of sequencing data and 85 million to 100 million unique TCR sequences. On average, about 240,000 unique TCR beta nucleotide sequences were sequenced per donor among about 400 genotyped donors of the cohort, with 15% to 20% of those sequences being non-productive.

Paper-wide results and their limitations: At a false discovery rate of 0.05, a later analysis linked about 17,000 TCR beta sequences to specific HLA alleles. Because counts were too low, seventeen rarely observed V segments, including chromosome 9 orphons, were excluded from the earlier analysis of roughly 580 of the donors. In this cohort, only TCR beta chains were sequenced, and detectable features were limited by the absence of alpha or paired-chain data. A later analysis found that most CMV-associated TCR beta chains appeared HLA-restricted, with HLA associations seemingly driven largely by CMV exposure. In an earlier analysis of around 600 of the donors, most TCR beta V segments were observed in productive rearrangements about 87% or about 30% of the time, broadly matching IMGT annotations. Because some donors lacked HLA typing at each locus, the association tests relied only on the typed subset. Across donors, most TCR sequences were observed very rarely, whereas some public TCRs were present in many individuals. The only immune exposure information available for the cohort was CMV serostatus. According to a later genetic analysis, donors in an Asian-associated ancestry cluster had fewer N-insertions in productive TCRs than the roughly 670-donor mean. Strong co-occurrence of HLA alleles, especially DR and DQ, made assigning TCR associations to individual alleles difficult. A cluster of highly shared sequence variants was judged likely to be a technical artifact of the sequencing pipeline. Roughly uniform sequencing depth across donors was assumed in presence/absence analyses, although this assumption may not hold. Compared with equally common non-associated chains, HLA-associated TCR beta chains in a later analysis were more clonally expanded and had lower generation probabilities. In a later analysis, several top co-occurrence clusters were reported to appear linked to parvovirus B19, influenza, CMV and Epstein-Barr virus. According to a later analysis, TCR association rates differed among HLA loci, with DRB1 alleles showing the most associated TCRs and HLA-C alleles showing the fewest. The authors suggested that the approach could potentially be extended to other disease states and immunological phenotypes. A further reported finding was that TCR beta sequences accurately predicted the HLA-A and HLA-B alleles for most subjects in the first cohort. The classifier was reported to diagnose cytomegalovirus status with high specificity and sensitivity in both the original and validation cohorts. Some IMGT-functional V segments, including TRBV6-2 and TRBV6-3, could not be distinguished by the 87-base-pair reads and were therefore excluded. Correlated functional status among segregating V segments might reflect linkage disequilibrium, but an unknown experimental factor could not be ruled out. In vitro tests confirmed that a few of the cytomegalovirus-associated TCR beta chains recognize cytomegalovirus antigens. V-gene and J-gene trimming of TCR beta chains was associated with a missense DCLRE1C variant in a later genetic analysis, and the association was replicated in an independent cohort. The study gave a list of some 150 TCR beta chains associated with cytomegalovirus.

CDR1 is given as SGHRS and CDR2 as YFSETQ, both from the germline V gene. The CDR3 numbers 13 residues from cysteine through phenylalanine. The CDR3 DNA has 39 bases and is translated from base 1. At the junction V is shortened by 1 base and J by 1 base, with 3 bases in between. In regard to this clone: The antigen it binds to is not known. Base qualities were left out, and no much larger clone turns up one base away.

Libraries were constructed by the immunoSEQ multiplex PCR assay. For the multiplex PCR, a mixture combining 60 forward primers for TCR Vbeta segments and 13 reverse primers for TCR Jbeta segments was used. Amplification of the CDR3 region of rearranged TCR beta genes was performed with a multiplex PCR assay on genomic DNA. The amplified TCR beta libraries were sequenced on the Illumina HiSeq System as 87-base-pair reads. Under the source paper's analysis protocol: In a later analysis, about 80 million unique TCR beta chains were counted across the roughly 610 repertoires, and roughly 9.9 million of these chains were shared by at least two donors. Raw reads were error-corrected and collapsed into unique sequences with a nearest-neighbor algorithm that merged closely related sequences to remove PCR and sequencing errors. Alignment of CDR3 sequences to IMGT reference sequences was used to assign V, D and J gene segments. For a sequence to be retained, at least a six-nucleotide match to both a V gene segment and a J gene segment was required. Rearrangements were called productive when the CDR3 lacked stop codons and stayed in frame with V and J; all others were non-productive. CDR3 was defined by IMGT convention, running from the second conserved V-encoded cysteine to the conserved J-encoded phenylalanine. In an earlier analysis of around 540 of the donors, sequences lacking an unambiguous match to a single V gene segment were excluded. An earlier analysis of over 450 of the donors classified V segments as functional when productive rearrangements were above 56.7% and as segregating when the standard deviation between donors was above 5%. A statistical classification framework was built for diagnosing cytomegalovirus status from the catalog of TCR beta chain sequences. In a later analysis, V and J genes were assigned by comparing TCR nucleotide sequences against IMGT/GENE-DB human TR gene sequences. The TCRdist pipeline was used in a later analysis to assign CDR3 sequences and most-parsimonious VDJ recombination scenarios. In a later analysis, each TCR beta chain was defined by its CDR3 amino acid sequence together with its V-gene family, and reads lacking a unique V-gene family were excluded. A later analysis removed 550 to 650 highly shared, low-generation-probability nucleotide sequences to deal with suspected cross-contamination and a sequencing artifact. A later analysis calculated a clonal expansion index for each public chain from normalized within-repertoire ranks of inferred template counts. In a later analysis, generation probabilities were computed with a VDJ recombination model fitted to out-of-frame rearrangements, and the resulting probabilities were checked against IGoR. In a later analysis, TCR-TCR, TCR-HLA and TCR-CMV co-occurrence was scored with hypergeometric tests, and a repertoire-size bias correction was applied to TCR pairs. A later analysis estimated false discovery rates by permuting HLA or CMV assignments 20 times. A later analysis grouped co-occurring TCRs with DBSCAN, adding TCRdist sequence similarity when clustering within HLA-allele-positive subsets. Repertoires with fewer than 30,000 or more than 120,000 public chains, plus five repertoires with anomalous nucleotide sharing, were excluded from co-occurrence clustering. The source is immuneACCESS, and TCRdb retained only in-frame sequences with V and J called. Part of the clones is not carried over; for the studies checked, unresolved V genes explain less than half of this, and the remainder is unexplained. From that table come the V and J calls and clone size; the DNA was used to work out D and trimming. The sample has about 150,000 clones on record, about 85% of them singletons. The ten largest clonotypes hold roughly 2.5% of the sample.

In total, approximately 700 healthy bone marrow donors made up the cohort. Cohort members were all nominally healthy when sampled, although unrecorded immune exposures were likely present. The donor tested CMV seropositive, placing the donor among the 289 seropositive members of the cohort. A peripheral blood sample was collected from each donor, and TCR beta sequencing was performed on peripheral blood mononuclear cells. Genomic DNA was extracted from the blood cell samples with the Qiagen DNeasy Blood Extraction Kit. Recombination joined TRBV5-1 with TRBJ2-1; no D gene is confidently identified. The sequenced sample consisted of PBMCs. The receptor was derived from a man aged 25 to 45 in good health and CMV-seropositive. The DNA reads as follows: TGCGCCAGCAGCTTGCCATCCTACAATGAGCAGTTCTTC. This translates into CASSLPSYNEQFF.